The 28 T cell receptor beta chains reported below all come from one sample, sequenced in a study of T cell responses to AZD1222 COVID-19 vaccine. Sequencing used immunoSEQ multiplex PCR; TCRdb keeps in-frame clones, though not all of them. The sample holds roughly 130,000 clones, approximately 83% seen once. Sequencing was performed on peripheral blood, taken on day 0 of AZD1222 vaccination. All receptors derive from an adult in good health.

The CDR3 reads CAWSYNSPLHF. CDR3 coding DNA: TGTGCCTGGAGTTATAATTCACCCCTCCACTTT. V usage is TRBV30 and J usage is TRBJ1-6; D uncertain. CDR1 is GTSNPN and CDR2 is SVGIG in the germline V gene (reference sequence). V lost 2 bases and J lost 4, with 0 bases in between. The CDR3 loop spans 11 amino acids.

The chain uses TRBV9 and TRBJ2-2; D is ambiguous. The V gene's germline CDR1 is SGDLS and CDR2 YYNGEE. This CDR3 is 14 amino acids long. Trimming removed 1 base at V and 1 base at J, with 5 bases between. In DNA form, the CDR3 reads TGTGCCAGCAGCGTATACCAGAACACCGGGGAGCTGTTTTTT. Its protein is CASSVYQNTGELFF.

This chain joins TRBV4-2 and TRBJ2-1, with unresolved D. V dropped 0 bases and J dropped 6 bases, with 9 bases sitting between them. Germline CDR1 LGHNA, CDR2 YNFKEQ. CDR3 size: 14 residues. CDR3: CASSQDRWLNEQFF. Here the CDR3 DNA reads TGTGCCAGCAGCCAAGACAGGTGGCTCAATGAGCAGTTCTTC.

The genes are TRBV4-1 and TRBJ1-5, with D hard to call. Germline V gene lookup returns CDR1 MGHRA and CDR2 YSYEKL. The CDR3 loop spans 15 amino acids. The V end was cut by 3 bases, the J end by 6 bases, with 15 bases between. The CDR3 DNA sequence: TGCGCCAGCAGCCAGATTGAGACCTTGGGTCAGCCCCAGCATTTT. This gives the protein CASSQIETLGQPQHF.

This clone was seen only once. The rearrangement uses TRBV5-1 and TRBJ2-3, with TRBD1 matching 8 bases. Unmatched junction bases numbered 3, after V lost 9 bases and J lost 0 bases. The CDR3 loop spans 13 amino acids. Germline loops: CDR1 SGHRS, CDR2 YFSETQ. This chain's CDR3 is CATNRGSTDTQYF. The DNA for the CDR3 is TGCGCCACCAACAGGGGGAGCACAGATACGCAGTATTTT.

The genes are TRBV5-6 and TRBJ1-5; TRBD1 might be the D (5 bases). The germline V gene has CDR1 SGHDT and CDR2 YYEEEE. There are 16 residues in the CDR3. The V end was cut by 4 bases, the J end by 4 bases, with 18 bases between. CDR3 nucleotide sequence: TGTGCCAGCAGCGAACTAGGCAGGGAGGGAAATCAGCCCCAGCATTTT. It codes for CASSELGREGNQPQHF. The complete variable domain, with remaining parts taken from reference TRBV5-6 and TRBJ1-5, reads DAGVTQSPTHLIKTRGQQVTLRCSPKSGHDTVSWYQQALGQGPQFIFQYYEEEERQRGNFPDRFSGHQFPNYSSELNVNALLLGDSALYLCASSELGREGNQPQHFGDGTRLSIL.

For this clone: Different DNA sequences within this sample yield the same CDR3. CDR3 DNA sequence: TGTGCCAGTAGTATACTTCAGGGGGCAGACGAGCAGTACTTC. Translation gives CASSILQGADEQYF. The rearrangement joins TRBV19 to TRBJ2-7, with 8 bases matching TRBD1. The trim removed 2 bases at V and 5 bases at J, leaving 5 bases unmatched. CDR1 and CDR2 from the germline V gene are LNHDA and SQIVND (reference sequence). This CDR3 is 14 amino acids long.

V is TRBV3-1 (or the pseudogene TRBV3-2) and J is TRBJ1-5; weak D call: TRBD1 (5 bases). The CDR3 loop spans 14 amino acids. CDR1 and CDR2 from the germline V gene are LGHDT and YNNKEL (reference sequence). V lost 4 bases, J lost 5 bases, and 12 bases lay in between. CDR3 sequence (DNA): TGTGCCAGCAGCCCGCTCGGGGGGTATCAGCCCCAGCATTTT. Protein product: CASSPLGGYQPQHF.

This clone was detected only once. This sequence joins TRBV19 and TRBJ2-1, with D tentatively TRBD1 or TRBD2 (5 bases each). This CDR3 spans 15 amino acids. Germline V gene lookup returns CDR1 LNHDA and CDR2 SQIVND (reference sequence). V was trimmed by 5 bases and J by 8 bases, leaving 19 bases between them. The CDR3 here is CASSPSRGPGDEQFF. CDR3 in DNA: TGTGCCAGTAGTCCATCTCGGGGCCCCGGAGATGAGCAGTTCTTC.

The chain has TRBV7-9 and TRBJ2-3; maybe TRBD2 (7 bases). The CDR3 sequence is 14 residues long. CDR1 is SEHNR, CDR2 FQNEAQ, per germline (reference sequence). The V end was cut by 2 bases, the J end by 6 bases, with 12 bases between. The CDR3 DNA sequence: TGTGCCAGCAGCTTAAGGGGGGGAGCGGATACGCAGTATTTT. Its protein product is CASSLRGGADTQYF.

This chain links TRBV7-2 with TRBJ1-4; possible D gene TRBD1, 6 bases. The CDR3 is made up of 15 amino acids. Germline V gene lookup returns CDR1 SGHTA and CDR2 FQGNSA. The V and J ends lost 5 bases and 4 bases respectively, with 14 bases between them. The CDR3 region has the DNA TGTGCCAGCAGCAACCAGGGGCCCCTTAATGAAAAACTGTTTTTT. Protein product: CASSNQGPLNEKLFF. The full variable domain, rest sourced from reference TRBV7-2 and TRBJ1-4, is GAGVSQSPSNKVTEKGKDVELRCDPISGHTALYWYRQSLGQGLEFLIYFQGNSAPDKSGLPSDRFSAERTGGSVSTLTIQRTQQEDSAVYLCASSNQGPLNEKLFFGSGTQLSVL.

This rearrangement joins TRBV14 to TRBJ1-6; D remains ambiguous. This CDR3 spans 15 amino acids. The germline CDR1 and CDR2 sequences are SGHDN and FVKESK. Trimming took 1 base from V and 10 from J, leaving 14 bases between them. The CDR3 DNA is TGTGCCAGCAGCCAAGGTTGGGAAAGGAGATCACCCCTCCACTTT. Translated, it gives CASSQGWERRSPLHF. Filled out from reference TRBV14 and TRBJ1-6, the complete variable domain reads EAGVTQFPSHSVIEKGQTVTLRCDPISGHDNLYWYRRVMGKEIKFLLHFVKESKQDESGMPNNRFLAERTGGTYSTLKVQPAELEDSGVYFCASSQGWERRSPLHFGNGTRLTVT.

The chain couples TRBV2 to TRBJ1-5; possible D gene TRBD1, 5 bases. The length of the CDR3 is 17 residues. Trimming took 7 bases from V and 0 from J, leaving 19 bases between them. Germline-derived CDR1 and CDR2 are SNHLY and FYNNEI. The CDR3 DNA reads TGTGCCAGCACCGGTGGGGGGATATCCTATAGCAATCAGCCCCAGCATTTT. Amino acid sequence: CASTGGGISYSNQPQHF.

This clone was seen once. This rearrangement joins TRBV23-1 to TRBJ2-7; D is unclear. TRBV23-1 is an ORF; its function is uncertain. Trimming took 0 bases from V and 2 from J, leaving 11 bases between them. The CDR3 spans 15 residues. CDR3: CASSQSPPAPYEQYF. Written as DNA, the CDR3 is TGCGCCAGCAGTCAATCCCCTCCGGCCCCCTACGAGCAGTACTTC.

The J gene is TRBJ2-5, the V gene TRBV30, with D uncertain. V lost 2 bases and J lost 7, with 17 bases in between. In germline, CDR1 is GTSNPN, CDR2 SVGIG (reference sequence). This CDR3 region has 14 residues. The CDR3: CAWSRAVVLRTQYF. The CDR3 DNA reads TGTGCCTGGAGTAGGGCGGTCGTCTTGAGGACCCAGTACTTC. Full variable domain (outside the CDR3, taken from reference TRBV30 and TRBJ2-5): SQTIHQWPATLVQPVGSPLSLECTVEGTSNPNLYWYRQAAGRGLQLLFYSVGIGQISSEVPQNLSASRPQDRQFILSSKKLLLSDSGFYLCAWSRAVVLRTQYFGPGTRLLVL.

The J gene is TRBJ1-3, the V gene TRBV11-1; D is undetermined. This CDR3 is built from 13 residues. V lost 4 bases and J lost 4, with 8 bases in between. Germline assignment: CDR1 SGHAT and CDR2 FQDESV (reference sequence). In nucleotides, the CDR3 is TGTGCCAGCAGCTCAGAAACAGGAAACACCATATATTTT. This encodes CASSSETGNTIYF.

This chain joins TRBV6-1 and TRBJ1-4; D remains unclear. This CDR3 region has 15 residues. CDR1 and CDR2 (germline): MNHNS, SASEGT. V was cut by 0 bases and J by 0 bases, with 5 bases left in between. The CDR3 DNA is TGTGCCAGCAGTGAAGCCGGATCAACTAATGAAAAACTGTTTTTT. The encoded protein is CASSEAGSTNEKLFF.

The chain couples TRBV9 to TRBJ1-1; 7 nucleotides line up with TRBD1. Trimming removed 2 bases from V and 1 base from J; junction bases left unmatched: 2. CDR3 length equals 14 residues. Germline assignment: CDR1 SGDLS and CDR2 YYNGEE. The CDR3 DNA reads TGTGCCAGCAGCGTGGGACAGCAGAACACTGAAGCTTTCTTT. Translating gives CASSVGQQNTEAFF.

This clone was seen only a few times. The CDR3 here is CSVSTGDYGYTF. CDR3 nucleotides: TGCAGCGTATCCACAGGGGACTATGGCTACACCTTC. The J gene is TRBJ1-2, the V gene TRBV29-1, with 7 bases that match TRBD1. The V gene end was trimmed by 6 bases and the J gene end by 3 bases; junction bases not matched to a gene: 4. The germline gives CDR1 SQVTM, CDR2 ANQGSEA. This CDR3 has 12 residues.

V and J are TRBV9 and TRBJ1-3, with D unclear. This CDR3 spans 14 amino acids. Germline assignment: CDR1 SGDLS and CDR2 YYNGEE. V lost 0 bases and J lost 5, with 9 bases in between. The CDR3 spells CASSVELGRNTIYF. CDR3 bases: TGTGCCAGCAGCGTAGAACTGGGGAGAAACACCATATATTTT.

V and J are TRBV29-1 and TRBJ1-4, with D maybe TRBD1 (6 bases). Trimming cost V 1 base and J 9 bases, with 12 bases left between them. Germline V gene data show CDR1 as SQVTM and CDR2 as ANQGSEA. The CDR3 is 13 residues long. For the CDR3, the DNA is TGCAGCGTTGAAGGCAGTACAGGGAAAAAACTGTTTTTT. This sequence encodes CSVEGSTGKKLFF.

To note about this clone: The germline gene is not matched at one end of the junction; a read error may be the cause. The genes are TRBV19 and TRBJ2-5, with 8 bases identical to TRBD2. This CDR3 region has 19 residues. Germline CDR1 reads LNHDA; CDR2 reads SQIVND (reference sequence). CDR3 bases: TGTGCCAGCAGTAATAACCGCTACTCGGGGCGGGGGGCCCAAGAGACCCAGTACTTC. Its protein product is CASSNNRYSGRGAQETQYF.

The J gene is TRBJ1-1, the V gene TRBV4-1; D may be TRBD1 (5 bases). Germline V CDR1 and CDR2: MGHRA, YSYEKL. The CDR3 has 14 residues. Trimming removed 0 bases at V and 4 bases at J, with 9 bases between. CDR3 region: CASSQDSGSTEAFF. Written as DNA, the CDR3 is TGCGCCAGCAGCCAAGATTCAGGGAGCACTGAAGCTTTCTTT.

This clone was recorded only once. The rearrangement uses TRBV19 and TRBJ1-6; a weak D match, TRBD1 (5 bases). Germline loops: CDR1 LNHDA, CDR2 SQIVND (reference sequence). V was pared by 7 bases and J by 1 base, with 26 bases between. This CDR3 is built from 20 residues. The CDR3 DNA follows: TGTGCCAGTACCTCCAACCGGGGCAGGCGGGGAGGATCCTATAATTCACCCCTCCACTTT. Protein sequence: CASTSNRGRRGGSYNSPLHF.

The chain links TRBV5-1 to TRBJ2-7; D ambiguous. V gave up 0 bases and J gave up 2 bases, with 9 bases separating them. The CDR3 loop spans 14 amino acids. Germline V gene lookup returns CDR1 SGHRS and CDR2 YFSETQ. CDR3 in amino acids: CASSLGRPPYEQYF. The CDR3 bases are TGCGCCAGCAGCTTGGGCAGGCCTCCCTACGAGCAGTACTTC.

This chain uses TRBV6-2 or TRBV6-3 with TRBJ2-7, with D maybe TRBD1 (5 bases). The germline CDR1 and CDR2 sequences are MNHEY and SVGEGT. V was trimmed by 0 bases and J by 5 bases, leaving 14 bases between them. The CDR3 spans 15 residues. CDR3 nucleotide sequence: TGTGCCAGCAGTTACTCTCCAGGGTGGTTGGACGAGCAGTACTTC. The encoded protein is CASSYSPGWLDEQYF.

This clone occurred once. The chain recombines TRBV7-3 with TRBJ1-2; TRBD1 aligns across 12 bases. The germline V gene encodes CDR1 SGHTA and CDR2 FQGTGA. This CDR3 is built from 17 residues. V trimming: 5 bases; J trimming: 8 bases; junction bases outside the gene matches: 15. CDR3 bases: TGTGCCAGCAGCCCTACCTTTTTGGGACAGGGGGCAGAGGGCTACACCTTC. This gives the protein CASSPTFLGQGAEGYTF.

This chain uses TRBV5-1 with TRBJ1-2; D perhaps matches TRBD1 (5 bases). The CDR3 loop spans 14 amino acids. The V end was cut by 0 bases, the J end by 8 bases, with 14 bases between. Germline V CDR1 and CDR2: SGHRS, YFSETQ. CDR3 sequence reads: CASSLAEGPGGYTF. The CDR3 nucleotides are TGCGCCAGCAGCTTGGCCGAGGGACCGGGAGGCTACACCTTC.